This T cell receptor (beta chain) came from a study of CD8 T cells in Susac syndrome. TEMRA cells underwent FACS enrichment and CD8+ and CD4+ T cells underwent negative isolation. cDNA came from roughly 0.53 to 1 ug RNA primed by random hexamers. Multiplex immunoSEQ PCR targeted 54 Vbeta and 13 Jbeta TCR beta segments. TCRdb re-analysed the immunoSEQ multiplex PCR reads in MiXCR, keeping a single row per CDR3 protein. The data show some 120,000 distinct CDR3 sequences, around 94% seen once. Germline V gene data show CDR1 as SQVTM and CDR2 as ANQGSEA. The CDR3 is made up of 13 amino acids. The V gene end was trimmed by 6 bases and the J gene end by 5 bases; junction bases not matched to a gene: 5.

The specimen sequenced was CD4+ T cells from PBMCs. This chain joins TRBV29-1 and TRBJ2-5; the match to TRBD1 covers 11 bases. This sequence originates from a human donor with multiple sclerosis. CDR3 protein: CSVGQGAGETQYF. DNA for the CDR3: TGCAGCGTAGGACAGGGGGCCGGGGAGACCCAGTACTTC. Supplemented by reference TRBV29-1 and TRBJ2-5, the full variable domain reads SAVISQKPSRDICQRGTSLTIQCQVDSQVTMMFWYRQQPGQSLTLIATANQGSEATYESGFVIDKFPISRPNLTFSTLTVSNMSPEDSSIYLCSVGQGAGETQYFGPGTRLLVL.